One and the same sample provided the 9 T cell receptor delta chains below, sequenced in a study of Vδ1+ human thymocytes. General study points: Thymic TRG and TRD repertoires appeared highly polyclonal.

RNA was extracted from the cells and then reverse transcribed. Pooled V-gene forward primers with one constant-region reverse primer generated the CDR3 amplicons by multiplex PCR. TCRdb reanalysed the multiplex PCR reads via CATT. The sample contains tens of thousands of delta-chain clones, 6.5% to 10% of which appear only once. Their specific antigens are unknown. The sequencing sample was made of Vdelta1+ gamma-delta thymocytes from the thymus. This sample's subset: FACS-sorted CD3+ TCRalphabeta- TCRVdelta1+ TCRVdelta2- thymocytes. Source of these receptors: a child under two years old who had congenital heart surgery.

The J gene was recorded as TRDJ1; no V gene was called; no check of the table's D call, TRDD3, against the DNA was made. The CDR3 covers 20 residues. The CDR3 sequence: CALGELGTAALPQYTDKLIF. The CDR3 DNA follows: TGTGCTCTTGGGGAACTGGGAACCGCCGCTCTACCCCAGTACACCGATAAACTCATCTTT.

The chain is built from TRDV1 and TRDJ1; 7 bases are shared with TRDD3. The germline gives CDR1 TSWWSYY, CDR2 QGS. This CDR3 comprises 20 residues. J lost 0 bases, V lost 0 bases, and 16 bases had no gene match. CDR3 amino acids: CALGELSLRTGAWYTDKLIF. CDR3 coding DNA: TGTGCTCTTGGGGAACTGTCCCTACGGACTGGGGCCTGGTACACCGATAAACTCATCTTT.

For the J gene the call is TRDJ1; the V gene lacks a call; the DNA was not compared with TRDD3, the D call given in the table. CDR3 size: 23 residues. The CDR3 sequence is CALGEKVPLLPPLGSPLTDKLIF. In nucleotides, the CDR3 is TGTGCTCTTGGGGAAAAGGTCCCTCTGCTGCCTCCGCTGGGGTCGCCCCTCACCGATAAACTCATCTTT.

This chain connects TRDV1 to TRDJ1; TRDD3 aligns across 10 bases. From germline, CDR1 is TSWWSYY and CDR2 QGS. Losses at the gene ends were 2 bases for V and 7 bases for J; bases not matched to a gene: 13. The CDR3 has 17 residues. The CDR3 loop is CALGEGELLGDPPKLIF. For the CDR3, the DNA is TGTGCTCTTGGGGAAGGAGAGCTACTGGGGGATCCGCCTAAACTCATCTTT.

The V and J genes are TRDV1 and TRDJ1; TRDD3 aligns across 10 bases. J was trimmed by 1 base and V by 3 bases; bases with no gene match: 23. Germline V gene lookup returns CDR1 TSWWSYY and CDR2 QGS. CDR3 size: 22 residues. The CDR3 DNA reads TGTGCTCTTGGGGACTCTCGTTTTCCCCCACTGGGGGATTCGGTTGTCACCGATAAACTCATCTTT. Protein product: CALGDSRFPPLGDSVVTDKLIF.

The gene calls are TRDV1 and TRDJ1; 7 positions match TRDD3. Germline CDR1 and CDR2: TSWWSYY and QGS. V lost 4 bases and J lost 0; bases outside the gene matches: 11. This CDR3 is 17 amino acids long. The DNA for the CDR3 is TGTGCTCTTGGGGGAAACCTAAGGGGGGATTACACCGATAAACTCATCTTT. This codes for CALGGNLRGDYTDKLIF.

This chain connects TRDV1 to TRDJ1, with D perhaps matching TRDD3 (6 bases). The CDR3 loop spans 18 amino acids. V lost 1 base and J lost 7, with 25 bases in between. Germline CDR1 reads TSWWSYY; CDR2 reads QGS. This chain's CDR3 is CALGEQGHARNVLGKLIF. The CDR3 bases are TGTGCTCTTGGGGAACAAGGCCACGCCCGAAACGTACTGGGTAAACTCATCTTT.

The V and J genes are TRDV1 and TRDJ2, with no clear D. The length of the CDR3 is 14 residues. The V end was cut by 2 bases, the J end by 5 bases, with 9 bases between. Germline-derived CDR1 and CDR2 are TSWWSYY and QGS. The chain's CDR3 is CALGERRGTAQLFF. The CDR3 DNA is TGTGCTCTTGGGGAAAGGAGGGGCACAGCACAACTCTTCTTT.

As regards this clone: Distinct nucleotide sequences in the sample also encode this CDR3. V usage is TRDV1 and J usage is TRDJ1; 13 bases align to TRDD3. Germline V gene lookup returns CDR1 TSWWSYY and CDR2 QGS. The CDR3 is made up of 20 amino acids. V was clipped by 5 bases and J by 4 bases; unmatched bases: 19. CDR3 sequence (DNA): TGTGCTCTTGGGAACCGGCGGCCCTGGACTGGGGGATACGCCCTCGATAAACTCATCTTT. As protein: CALGNRRPWTGGYALDKLIF.